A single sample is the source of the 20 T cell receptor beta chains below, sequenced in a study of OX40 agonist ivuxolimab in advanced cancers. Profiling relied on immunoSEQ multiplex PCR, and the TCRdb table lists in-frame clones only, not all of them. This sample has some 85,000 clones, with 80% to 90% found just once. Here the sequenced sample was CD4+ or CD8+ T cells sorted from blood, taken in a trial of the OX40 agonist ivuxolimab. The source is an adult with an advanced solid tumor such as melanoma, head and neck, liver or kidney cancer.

The CDR3 region has the DNA TGTGCCAGCAGCGGACAGGGTGGCGAGCAGTACTTC. It codes for CASSGQGGEQYF. V gene TRBV11-1 combines with J gene TRBJ2-7, with 8 bases lining up with TRBD1. With 5 bases clipped from V and 6 bases from J, the junction kept 3 bases outside the gene matches. Germline assignment: CDR1 SGHAT and CDR2 FQDESV (reference sequence). The CDR3 totals 12 residues.

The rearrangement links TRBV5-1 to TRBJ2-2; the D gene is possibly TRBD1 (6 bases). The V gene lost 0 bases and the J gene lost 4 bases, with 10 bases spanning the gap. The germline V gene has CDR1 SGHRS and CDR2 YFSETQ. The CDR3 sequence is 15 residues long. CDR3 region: CASSLVGGITGELFF. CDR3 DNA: TGCGCCAGCAGCTTGGTTGGGGGCATCACCGGGGAGCTGTTTTTT. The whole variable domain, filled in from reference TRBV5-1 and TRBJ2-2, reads KAGVTQTPRYLIKTRGQQVTLSCSPISGHRSVSWYQQTPGQGLQFLFEYFSETQRNKGNFPGRFSGRQFSNSRSEMNVSTLELGDSALYLCASSLVGGITGELFFGEGSRLTVL.

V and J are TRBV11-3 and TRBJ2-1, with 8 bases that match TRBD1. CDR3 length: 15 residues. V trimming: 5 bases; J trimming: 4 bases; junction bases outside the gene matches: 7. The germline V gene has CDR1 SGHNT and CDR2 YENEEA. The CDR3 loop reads CASSPDRGRYNEQFF. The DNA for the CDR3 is TGTGCCAGCAGCCCCGACAGGGGTAGGTACAATGAGCAGTTCTTC.

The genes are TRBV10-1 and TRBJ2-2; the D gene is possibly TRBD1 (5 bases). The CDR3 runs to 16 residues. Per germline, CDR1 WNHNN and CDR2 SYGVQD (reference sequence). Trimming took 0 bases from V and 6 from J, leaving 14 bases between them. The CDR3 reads CASSESGLLAPGELFF. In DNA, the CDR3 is TGCGCCAGCAGTGAGTCGGGGCTATTGGCGCCCGGGGAGCTGTTTTTT.

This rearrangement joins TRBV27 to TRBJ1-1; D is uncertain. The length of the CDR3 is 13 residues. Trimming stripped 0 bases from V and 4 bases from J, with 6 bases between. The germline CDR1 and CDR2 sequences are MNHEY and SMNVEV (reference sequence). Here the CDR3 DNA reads TGTGCCAGCAGTTTATCGGAGGCCACTGAAGCTTTCTTT. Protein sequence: CASSLSEATEAFF.

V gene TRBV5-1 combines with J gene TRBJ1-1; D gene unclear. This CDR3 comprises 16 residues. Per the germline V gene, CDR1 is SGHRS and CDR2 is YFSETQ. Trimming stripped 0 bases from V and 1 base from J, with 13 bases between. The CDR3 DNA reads TGCGCCAGCAGCTTGGTTTCCCGTGTGCCGAACACTGAAGCTTTCTTT. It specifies CASSLVSRVPNTEAFF.

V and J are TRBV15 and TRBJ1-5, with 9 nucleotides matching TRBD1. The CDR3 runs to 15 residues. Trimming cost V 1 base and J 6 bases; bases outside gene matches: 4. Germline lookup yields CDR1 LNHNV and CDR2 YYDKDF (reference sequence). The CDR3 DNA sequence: TGTGCCACCAGCAGAGGGACAGGGGCAGGTCAGCCCCAGCATTTT. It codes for CATSRGTGAGQPQHF.

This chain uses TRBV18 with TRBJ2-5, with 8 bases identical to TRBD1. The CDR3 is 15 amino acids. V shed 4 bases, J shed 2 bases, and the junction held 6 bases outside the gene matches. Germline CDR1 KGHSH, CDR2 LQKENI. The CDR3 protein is CASSRNRGSQETQYF. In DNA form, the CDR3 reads TGTGCCAGCTCACGCAACAGGGGGAGTCAAGAGACCCAGTACTTC.

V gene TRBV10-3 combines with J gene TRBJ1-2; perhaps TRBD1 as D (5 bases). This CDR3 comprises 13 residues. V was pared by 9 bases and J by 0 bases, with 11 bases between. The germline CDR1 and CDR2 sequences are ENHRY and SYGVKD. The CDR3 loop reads CAITDRANYGYTF. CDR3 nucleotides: TGTGCCATTACAGACAGAGCTAACTATGGCTACACCTTC.

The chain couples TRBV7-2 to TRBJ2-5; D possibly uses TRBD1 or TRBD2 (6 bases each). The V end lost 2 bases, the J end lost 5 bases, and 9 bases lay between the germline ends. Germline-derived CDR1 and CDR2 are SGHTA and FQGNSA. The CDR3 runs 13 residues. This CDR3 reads CASSLWRGETQYF. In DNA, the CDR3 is TGTGCCAGCAGCTTATGGAGGGGGGAGACCCAGTACTTC. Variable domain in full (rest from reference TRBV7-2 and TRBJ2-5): GAGVSQSPSNKVTEKGKDVELRCDPISGHTALYWYRQSLGQGLEFLIYFQGNSAPDKSGLPSDRFSAERTGGSVSTLTIQRTQQEDSAVYLCASSLWRGETQYFGPGTRLLVL.

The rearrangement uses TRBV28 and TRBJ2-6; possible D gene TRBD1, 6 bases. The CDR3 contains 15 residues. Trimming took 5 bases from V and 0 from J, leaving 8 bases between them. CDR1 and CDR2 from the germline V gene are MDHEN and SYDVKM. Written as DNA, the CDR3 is TGTGCCAGCAGTGGACAGTTCTCTGGGGCCAACGTCCTGACTTTC. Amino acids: CASSGQFSGANVLTF.

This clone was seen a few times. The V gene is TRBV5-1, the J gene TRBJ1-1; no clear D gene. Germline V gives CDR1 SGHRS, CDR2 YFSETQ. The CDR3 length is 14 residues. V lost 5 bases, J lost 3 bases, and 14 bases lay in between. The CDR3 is CASSERGRYTEAFF. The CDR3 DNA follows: TGCGCCAGCAGTGAAAGAGGAAGGTACACTGAAGCTTTCTTT.

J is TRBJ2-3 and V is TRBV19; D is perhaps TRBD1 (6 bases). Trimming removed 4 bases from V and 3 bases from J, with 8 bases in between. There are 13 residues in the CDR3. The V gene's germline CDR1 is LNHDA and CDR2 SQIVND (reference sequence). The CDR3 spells CASSTTGTDTQYF. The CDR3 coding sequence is TGTGCCAGTAGTACGACAGGAACAGATACGCAGTATTTT.

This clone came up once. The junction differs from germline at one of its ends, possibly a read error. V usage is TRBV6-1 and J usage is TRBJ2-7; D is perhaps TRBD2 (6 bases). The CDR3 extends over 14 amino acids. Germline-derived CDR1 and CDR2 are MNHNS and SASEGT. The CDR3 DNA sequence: TGTGCCAGCAGTGCGTACCGGGACTCCCACGAGCAGTACTTC. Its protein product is CASSAYRDSHEQYF.

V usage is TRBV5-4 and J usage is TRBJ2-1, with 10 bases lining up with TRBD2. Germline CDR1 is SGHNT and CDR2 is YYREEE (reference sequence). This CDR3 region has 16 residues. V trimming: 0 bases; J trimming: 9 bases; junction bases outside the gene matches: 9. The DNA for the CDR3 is TGTGCCAGCAGCTTGGCCGGGGGACTAGCGATCGGTGAGCAGTTCTTC. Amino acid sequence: CASSLAGGLAIGEQFF.

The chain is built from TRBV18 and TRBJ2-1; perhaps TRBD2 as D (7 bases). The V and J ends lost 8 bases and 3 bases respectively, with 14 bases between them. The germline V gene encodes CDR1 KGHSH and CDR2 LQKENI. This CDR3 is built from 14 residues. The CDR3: CASAAGQNYNEQFF. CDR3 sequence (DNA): TGTGCCAGCGCAGCGGGACAAAACTACAATGAGCAGTTCTTC.

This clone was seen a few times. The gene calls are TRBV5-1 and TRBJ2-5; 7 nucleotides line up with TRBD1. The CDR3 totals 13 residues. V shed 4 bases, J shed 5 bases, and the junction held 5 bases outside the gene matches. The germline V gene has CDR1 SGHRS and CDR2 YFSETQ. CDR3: CASSEGARETQYF. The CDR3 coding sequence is TGCGCCAGCAGCGAGGGGGCGCGTGAGACCCAGTACTTC.

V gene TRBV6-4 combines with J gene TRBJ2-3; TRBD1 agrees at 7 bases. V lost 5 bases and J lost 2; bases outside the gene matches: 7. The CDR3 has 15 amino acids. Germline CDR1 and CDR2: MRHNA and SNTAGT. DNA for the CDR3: TGTGCCAGCAGTCCACAGGGGTCGGTCACAGATACGCAGTATTTT. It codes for CASSPQGSVTDTQYF.

CDR3: CASSLPFSYEQYF. In DNA form, the CDR3 reads TGTGCCAGCAGCTTGCCCTTCTCCTACGAGCAGTACTTC. The gene calls are TRBV5-6 and TRBJ2-7; D is uncertain. The CDR3 loop spans 13 amino acids. Germline CDR1 SGHDT, CDR2 YYEEEE. V lost 1 base to trimming and J lost 0 bases, with 5 bases between them.

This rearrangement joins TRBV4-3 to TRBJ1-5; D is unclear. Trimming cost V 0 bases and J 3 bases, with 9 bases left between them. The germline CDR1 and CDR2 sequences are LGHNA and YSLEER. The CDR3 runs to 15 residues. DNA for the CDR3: TGCGCCAGCAGCCAAGATCGGCGCTCCAATCAGCCCCAGCATTTT. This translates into CASSQDRRSNQPQHF.